Shown below are 21 T cell receptor beta chains from a single sample sequenced in a study of blood T cell repertoires in COVID-19. Here immunoSEQ multiplex PCR was the method, and the copy in TCRdb shows in-frame clones only, minus some. The data show 70,000 or so clones, around nine tenths seen once. Sequences were obtained from peripheral blood. The receptors here all came from a human donor in a cohort sampled during active COVID-19.

The rearrangement joins TRBV11-2 to TRBJ1-1, with D perhaps TRBD1 (6 bases). CDR1 and CDR2 (germline): SGHAT, FQNNGV. The CDR3 contains 16 residues. V lost 0 bases and J lost 4, with 15 bases in between. CDR3 nucleotides: TGTGCCAGCAGCTTAGAAAGATACAGGGCCATCACTGAAGCTTTCTTT. It codes for CASSLERYRAITEAFF. The full variable domain, in which reference TRBV11-2 and TRBJ1-1 provide the parts outside the CDR3, is EAGVAQSPRYKIIEKRQSVAFWCNPISGHATLYWYQQILGQGPKLLIQFQNNGVVDDSQLPKDRFSAERLKGVDSTLKIQPAKLEDSAVYLCASSLERYRAITEAFFGQGTRLTVV.

The rearrangement joins TRBV27 to TRBJ2-7, with 7 positions matching TRBD2. The trim removed 6 bases at V and 0 bases at J, leaving 5 bases unmatched. Germline V gene sequence: CDR1 MNHEY, CDR2 SMNVEV (reference sequence). This CDR3 comprises 14 residues. Written as DNA, the CDR3 is TGTGCCAGCAGGCGAAGGGAGGGCTCCTACGAGCAGTACTTC. Its protein product is CASRRREGSYEQYF.

The rearrangement links TRBV28 to TRBJ1-2; no definite D call. Germline V lookup: CDR1 MDHEN, CDR2 SYDVKM. The CDR3 is 11 residues long. Trimming shortened V by 4 bases and J by 6 bases, and 6 bases separated the two germline ends. The CDR3 sequence is CASSSPDGYTF. The CDR3 region has the DNA TGTGCCAGCAGTTCCCCGGATGGCTACACCTTC.

The V and J genes are TRBV3-1 (or the pseudogene TRBV3-2) and TRBJ2-7; no firm D call. The V end was cut by 4 bases, the J end by 0 bases, with 7 bases between. The CDR3 sequence is 13 residues long. Germline lookup yields CDR1 LGHDT and CDR2 YNNKEL (reference sequence). The CDR3 sequence is CASSRTVSYEQYF. As DNA, the CDR3 is TGTGCCAGCAGCCGCACGGTCTCCTACGAGCAGTACTTC.

The chain links TRBV20-1 to TRBJ2-7, with D perhaps TRBD1 (5 bases). Trimming removed 7 bases from V and 1 base from J, with 8 bases in between. This CDR3 region has 11 residues. Germline loops: CDR1 DFQATT, CDR2 SNEGSKA (reference sequence). The CDR3 sequence: CSVPGSYEQYF. CDR3 nucleotide sequence: TGCAGTGTGCCAGGGTCCTACGAGCAGTACTTC.

CDR3 coding DNA: TGTGCCAGCAGTTTTATGGAGCGAGAGACCCAGTACTTC. Translated, it gives CASSFMERETQYF. V gene TRBV12-3 or TRBV12-4 combines with J gene TRBJ2-5; D unclear. Trimming left V 3 bases short and J 4 bases short, with 9 bases between. The CDR3 covers 13 residues.

The CDR3 DNA sequence: TGTGCCAGCAGCTTATGGGGGAGGGAGACTGAAGCTTTCTTT. Its translation is CASSLWGRETEAFF. The chain couples TRBV5-5 to TRBJ1-1, with a weak D call TRBD1 (5 bases). Trimming took 2 bases from V and 5 from J, leaving 13 bases between them. The CDR3 runs 14 residues. Germline V gene lookup returns CDR1 SGHKS and CDR2 YYEKEE (reference sequence).

The rearrangement joins TRBV2 to TRBJ1-6, with D possibly TRBD1 on 6 matching bases. CDR3 length equals 12 residues. The germline V and J ends were trimmed by 7 bases and 10 bases, with 11 bases remaining between them. Germline values: CDR1 SNHLY, CDR2 FYNNEI. CDR3 sequence reads: CASNRVGSPLHF. The CDR3 DNA is TGTGCCAGCAACAGGGTTGGCTCACCCCTCCACTTT.

The chain uses TRBV6-5 and TRBJ1-1; D gene unclear. Trimming removed 4 bases from V and 0 bases from J, with 15 bases in between. Germline V lookup: CDR1 MNHEY, CDR2 SVGAGI. The CDR3 is made up of 16 amino acids. The CDR3 sequence: CASSFYPASLNTEAFF. In DNA form, the CDR3 reads TGTGCCAGCAGTTTTTACCCTGCGTCCTTGAACACTGAAGCTTTCTTT.

The rearrangement links TRBV7-9 to TRBJ1-2, with D maybe TRBD1 (5 bases). The V end was cut by 3 bases, the J end by 8 bases, with 10 bases between. This CDR3 comprises 12 residues. Germline V gene lookup returns CDR1 SEHNR and CDR2 FQNEAQ (reference sequence). The CDR3 here is CASSFEGEGYTF. The CDR3 region has the DNA TGTGCCAGCAGCTTTGAAGGGGAAGGCTACACCTTC.

The gene calls are TRBV5-4 and TRBJ1-1; D uncertain. The germline V gene has CDR1 SGHNT and CDR2 YYREEE (reference sequence). The CDR3 consists of 14 residues. V was shortened by 2 bases and J by 1 base, with 9 bases between the two germline ends. The CDR3 DNA is TGTGCCAGCAGCTTTAACGGGAGGAACACTGAAGCTTTCTTT. Translated, it gives CASSFNGRNTEAFF.

This clone has a single count. The chain links TRBV29-1 to TRBJ2-7; the match to TRBD1 covers 9 bases. The V and J ends lost 7 bases and 9 bases, in that order; junction bases with no gene match: 13. The CDR3 runs 13 residues. The germline CDR1 and CDR2 sequences are SQVTM and ANQGSEA. This CDR3 is CSATGGDFKGQYF. Here the CDR3 DNA reads TGCAGCGCGACAGGGGGAGACTTTAAGGGGCAGTACTTC.

This chain connects TRBV3-1 (or the pseudogene TRBV3-2) to TRBJ2-5, with a possible D match to TRBD1 (6 bases). Per the germline V gene, CDR1 is LGHDT and CDR2 is YNNKEL (reference sequence). Trimming stripped 5 bases from V and 2 bases from J, with 21 bases between. This CDR3 has 17 residues. The DNA of the CDR3 is TGTGCCAGCAGCTACGATCCACCCTCAGGGGCACAAGAGACCCAGTACTTC. Its translation: CASSYDPPSGAQETQYF.

The J gene is TRBJ1-2, the V gene TRBV10-3; D might be TRBD1 (6 bases). The CDR3 is 13 amino acids. In germline, CDR1 is ENHRY, CDR2 SYGVKD. V was shortened by 9 bases and J by 6 bases, with 17 bases between the two germline ends. CDR3 sequence reads: CAIERGLGDGYTF. In nucleotides, the CDR3 is TGTGCCATAGAAAGGGGGTTAGGTGATGGCTACACCTTC.

The chain uses TRBV2 and TRBJ2-7; TRBD2 might be the D (5 bases). Looked up from germline, CDR1 is SNHLY and CDR2 is FYNNEI. This CDR3 region has 12 residues. V was shortened by 4 bases and J by 9 bases, with 13 bases between the two germline ends. The CDR3 sequence: CASSGLNTRQYF. The CDR3 region has the DNA TGTGCCAGCAGTGGTCTCAATACTAGGCAGTACTTC.

J is TRBJ2-7 and V is TRBV6-2 or TRBV6-3, with 9 positions matching TRBD1. The CDR3 totals 17 residues. The ends lost 2 bases at V and 2 bases at J; junction bases unmatched: 10. Germline CDR1 is MNHEY and CDR2 is SVGEGT. The CDR3 sequence: CASSYDTRDRDPYEQYF. CDR3 DNA sequence: TGTGCCAGCAGTTACGATACCCGGGACAGGGATCCCTACGAGCAGTACTTC.

The chain couples TRBV10-3 to TRBJ1-2, with D perhaps matching TRBD1 (6 bases). The CDR3 extends over 13 amino acids. V lost 3 bases and J 3 bases, leaving 8 bases between the germline ends. Germline-derived CDR1 and CDR2 are ENHRY and SYGVKD. The CDR3: CAISDPGDYGYTF. For the CDR3, the DNA is TGTGCCATCAGTGACCCAGGGGACTATGGCTACACCTTC.

The chain employs TRBV10-3 and TRBJ1-2, with 8 nucleotides matching TRBD1. Trimming cost V 7 bases and J 8 bases; bases outside gene matches: 15. Germline V gives CDR1 ENHRY, CDR2 SYGVKD. The CDR3 totals 15 residues. The CDR3 bases are TGTGCCATCAATATGGCAGGGGGCGAAGGGAGCGGCTACACCTTC. Translated, it gives CAINMAGGEGSGYTF.

This rearrangement joins TRBV2 to TRBJ1-2; unclear D gene. The CDR3 loop spans 14 amino acids. Germline V gives CDR1 SNHLY, CDR2 FYNNEI. V was shortened by 6 bases and J by 0 bases, with 11 bases between the two germline ends. CDR3 region: CASSSMGANYGYTF. Written as DNA, the CDR3 is TGTGCCAGCAGCAGCATGGGAGCTAACTATGGCTACACCTTC.

The J gene is TRBJ1-2, the V gene TRBV7-2; TRBD1 is a possible D gene (6 bases). Germline V gene sequence: CDR1 SGHTA, CDR2 FQGNSA. Trimming cost V 5 bases and J 6 bases, with 16 bases left between them. The CDR3 covers 14 residues. As DNA, the CDR3 is TGTGCCAGCAGCCTACAGGGATACGGGGATGGCTACACCTTC. Its protein product is CASSLQGYGDGYTF.

The rearrangement joins TRBV7-2 to TRBJ1-6; D is uncertain. CDR3 length: 16 residues. V was clipped by 1 base and J by 8 bases, with 15 bases between them. Germline V lookup: CDR1 SGHTA, CDR2 FQGNSA. The CDR3 reads CASSLGRVSVYSPLHF. In DNA form, the CDR3 reads TGTGCCAGCAGCTTAGGGAGAGTTTCCGTATATTCACCCCTCCACTTT. Full variable domain (missing parts from reference TRBV7-2 and TRBJ1-6): GAGVSQSPSNKVTEKGKDVELRCDPISGHTALYWYRQSLGQGLEFLIYFQGNSAPDKSGLPSDRFSAERTGGSVSTLTIQRTQQEDSAVYLCASSLGRVSVYSPLHFGNGTRLTVT.